The rows below give T cell receptor beta chains drawn from one sample of a study of cytomegalovirus exposure and HLA in healthy donors. Generated by immunoSEQ multiplex PCR, the TCRdb table keeps only in-frame clones and is missing some. The sample lists about 76,000 clones, roughly 82% occurring once. The sequenced sample was PBMCs. All receptors derive from a male donor in good health and CMV-seropositive. The CDR3 runs from the conserved cysteine through the conserved F or W. D genes are given only for firm matches. Not every row has a clone size; where given, it reads once, few, many or a size class.

DNA	CDR3	size	V	J	D
TGTGCTAGTGAGGGACAGGGAGGACAGCCCCAGCATTTT	CASEGQGGQPQHF	NA	TRBV12-5	TRBJ1-5	TRBD1
TGTGCCAGCAGGGCGGGCCAGCGCTACGAGCAGTACTTC	CASRAGQRYEQYF	few	TRBV9	TRBJ2-7	NA
TGCGCCAGCAGCCTGGGACAGGGTCAAGAGACCCAGTACTTC	CASSLGQGQETQYF	NA	TRBV5-1	TRBJ2-5	TRBD1
TGTGCCAGCAGCCAGGACAGGGGGAAACGCTACGAGCAGTACTTC	CASSQDRGKRYEQYF	NA	TRBV7-9	TRBJ2-7	TRBD1
TGTGCCAGCTCACCTAGCGGAGCGGACACTGAAGCTTTCTTT	CASSPSGADTEAFF	NA	TRBV18	TRBJ1-1	NA
TGTGCCAGCAGTTACTCGACTAGCCCCTACAATGAGCAGTTCTTC	CASSYSTSPYNEQFF	NA	TRBV6-5	TRBJ2-1	TRBD2
TGTGCCGCGGAGCCGGGAGAGAATCAGCCCCAGCATTTT	CAAEPGENQPQHF	few	TRBV30	TRBJ1-5	NA
TGTGCCAGCAGCCCCCTGGGGGGGCAGACCGGGGAGCTGTTTTTT	CASSPLGGQTGELFF	NA	TRBV14	TRBJ2-2	NA
TGTGCCAGCAGCTTGGCCGGGACTAGAAGTTACAATGAGCAGTTCTTC	CASSLAGTRSYNEQFF	once	TRBV5-6	TRBJ2-1	TRBD2
TGTGCCAGCAGTGTGGGGGCTACTAAGCTCTCACCCCTCCACTTT	CASSVGATKLSPLHF	NA	TRBV25-1	TRBJ1-6	NA
TGTGCCAGCAGCTTTCGCGGGAGCGGGTCGGGCACAGATACGCAGTATTTT	CASSFRGSGSGTDTQYF	NA	TRBV7-3	TRBJ2-3	TRBD2
TGTGCCAGCAGCCAAGATCCAGGGTCCTCCTACGAGCAGTACTTC	CASSQDPGSSYEQYF	NA	TRBV4-2	TRBJ2-7	NA
TGCAGCGTTACTACAGGGGTAGGCTACACCTTC	CSVTTGVGYTF	NA	TRBV29-1	TRBJ1-2	TRBD1
TGTGCCACAGGGGACAATATGGCCTACGAGCAGTACTTC	CATGDNMAYEQYF	NA	TRBV7-2	TRBJ2-7	NA
TGTGCCAGCAGCAAGGCGGGGGGGGACAATGAGCAGTTCTTC	CASSKAGGDNEQFF	NA	TRBV6-1	TRBJ2-1	TRBD2
TGTGCCAGCAGCCCGTCCGGGACACTTACCTACAATGAGCAGTTCTTC	CASSPSGTLTYNEQFF	once	TRBV5-5	TRBJ2-1	NA
TGTGCCAGCAACAGGGGGGAGCTGTTTTTT	CASNRGELFF	NA	TRBV6-1	TRBJ2-2	NA
TGTGCCTTGAGGGGGGGTCGCGGCTACACCTTC	CALRGGRGYTF	NA	TRBV7-9	TRBJ1-2	NA
TGTGCCAGCAGCTTTACGGCCGGGGGGAATAATGAGCAGTTCTTC	CASSFTAGGNNEQFF	NA	TRBV5-6	TRBJ2-1	TRBD2
TGTGCCAGCAGCCGAAGCGTGATACAACGTAGCACAGATACGCAGTATTTT	CASSRSVIQRSTDTQYF	NA	TRBV27	TRBJ2-3	NA
TGTGCCAGCAGGAGCGGGGGCTCCTACGAGCAGTACTTC	CASRSGGSYEQYF	NA	TRBV6-5	TRBJ2-7	TRBD2